What follows are 8 T cell receptor beta chains derived from one specimen sequenced in a study of tumor-infiltrating lymphocytes in primary liver carcinoma. In addition to blood RNA drawn from unsorted whole blood, germline DNA was extracted. A constant-region primer primed TCR beta cDNA synthesis from about 0.55 ug of total RNA. Each TCR beta library was derived from three nested multiplex PCR rounds that employed slightly modified ARM-PCR. The first two PCR rounds used TRBV1-TRBV30 forward primers with a C-beta reverse primer, roughly 10 cycles each. TCRdb reprocessed the multiplex PCR reads via MiXCR and lists one record per CDR3 protein. The sample has fewer than 350,000 distinct CDR3 sequences, less than 75% seen once. Sequencing was done on a sample of peripheral blood. These receptors all come from a man aged 35-49 years with primary liver carcinoma and hepatitis B virus infection.

This clonotype has at least ten counts. DNA of the CDR3: TGTGCCAGCAGCATCGTTTCAGGGTACACGAACACTGAAGCTTTCTTT. Residues: CASSIVSGYTNTEAFF. The gene calls are TRBV5-6 and TRBJ1-1; perhaps TRBD1 as D (5 bases). V shed 4 bases and J shed 1 base, with 17 bases lying between them. The length of the CDR3 is 16 residues. Germline CDR1 reads SGHDT; CDR2 reads YYEEEE. Combining the CDR3 with reference TRBV5-6 and TRBJ1-1 gives the whole variable domain DAGVTQSPTHLIKTRGQQVTLRCSPKSGHDTVSWYQQALGQGPQFIFQYYEEEERQRGNFPDRFSGHQFPNYSSELNVNALLLGDSALYLCASSIVSGYTNTEAFFGQGTRLTVV.

The chain is built from TRBV4-2 and TRBJ2-3; 9 bases map to TRBD2. There are 16 residues in the CDR3. Unmatched junction bases numbered 10, after V lost 2 bases and J lost 7 bases. Germline-derived CDR1 and CDR2 are LGHNA and YNFKEQ. The DNA for the CDR3 is TGTGCCAGCAGCCAATCATGGGGTAGCGGGAGAAATACGCAGTATTTT. Protein product: CASSQSWGSGRNTQYF.

Regarding this clonotype: A much larger clonotype is one base distant, so this may be a read error. The CDR3 DNA reads TGCAGCTCCCCGGAGCAGGGAGACAATGAGCAGTTCTTC. This sequence encodes CSSPEQGDNEQFF. This rearrangement joins TRBV29-1 to TRBJ2-1; D may correspond to TRBD1 or TRBD2 (5 bases each). Trimming took off 8 bases at V and 5 bases at J, with 16 bases between the two ends. From germline, CDR1 is SQVTM and CDR2 ANQGSEA. The CDR3 totals 13 residues.

The V gene is TRBV11-2, the J gene TRBJ1-4, with 7 nucleotides matching TRBD1. Germline V lookup: CDR1 SGHAT, CDR2 FQNNGV. This CDR3 is built from 15 residues. With V trimmed by 6 bases and J by 7 bases, 11 bases remained unmatched. CDR3 nucleotide sequence: TGTGCCAGCAGACCGCGGACAGGCGGTACTGAAAAACTGTTTTTT. Amino acids: CASRPRTGGTEKLFF. The whole variable domain, filled in from reference TRBV11-2 and TRBJ1-4, reads EAGVAQSPRYKIIEKRQSVAFWCNPISGHATLYWYQQILGQGPKLLIQFQNNGVVDDSQLPKDRFSAERLKGVDSTLKIQPAKLEDSAVYLCASRPRTGGTEKLFFGSGTQLSVL.

The rearrangement links TRBV5-4 to TRBJ2-1, with a weak D call TRBD2 (6 bases). Trimming shortened V by 4 bases and J by 0 bases, and 17 bases separated the two germline ends. The CDR3 is made up of 17 amino acids. Germline V gene sequence: CDR1 SGHNT, CDR2 YYREEE (reference sequence). This chain's CDR3 is CASSPGLSRGSYNEQFF. As DNA, the CDR3 is TGTGCCAGCAGCCCAGGACTATCTCGGGGCTCCTACAATGAGCAGTTCTTC.

With respect to this clonotype: The junction departs from germline at one end; a sequencing error may be responsible. The genes are TRBV13 and TRBJ1-1, with a possible D match to TRBD1 (6 bases). Germline V gene data show CDR1 as PRHDT and CDR2 as FYEKMQ (reference sequence). CDR3 length: 17 amino acids. The chain's CDR3 is CASSPILGRRGNTEALF. CDR3 nucleotide sequence: TGTGCCAGCAGCCCTATACTGGGAAGGAGGGGGAACACTGAGGCTCTCTTT.

Note on this clonotype: This clone may be a read error of a much larger clone one base away. The chain recombines TRBV10-3 with TRBJ2-7; 7 positions match TRBD1. In germline, CDR1 is ENHRY, CDR2 SYGVKD. The CDR3 length is 15 residues. Trimming took 5 bases from V and 7 from J; bases not matched to a gene: 14. The CDR3 reads CAISNMDRTFGEQYF. The CDR3 nucleotides read TGTGCCATCAGTAATATGGACAGGACATTCGGGGAGCAGTACTTC.

The rearrangement joins TRBV29-1 to TRBJ2-3, with TRBD2 as a possible D gene (5 bases). CDR1 is SQVTM and CDR2 is ANQGSEA in the germline V gene. The CDR3 extends over 13 amino acids. DNA of the CDR3: TGCAGGGTCCCACGGAGGAGGACGGATACGCAGTATTTT. Amino acid sequence: CRVPRRRTDTQYF.